This paragraph covers one TCR beta chain sequence. The treatment is: randomized to nivolumab then ipilimumab (arm A) or the reverse (arm B). Patients had received no earlier DNA-damaging chemotherapy. PBMC sorting kept live CD3+CD8+ cells without CD19 or CD56. This specimen comes from a study of sequential checkpoint blockade in melanoma. Study summary: Randomization was 1:1 between first-line nivolumab→ipilimumab and ipilimumab→nivolumab. Each arm's sequence ended with maintenance nivolumab.

Assay used: immunoSEQ multiplex PCR; TCRdb lists only in-frame clones, some missing. In the table there are around 18,000 clones, around 74% of which are singletons. The material was CD8+ T cells sorted from blood (inferred from file names), obtained from a patient given nivolumab and ipilimumab in sequence. The receptor was derived from a human donor with melanoma.

As DNA, the CDR3 is TGTGCCAGCAGCGTACTAGCGGCCCTCACAGATACGCAGTATTTT. This codes for CASSVLAALTDTQYF. The chain recombines TRBV9 with TRBJ2-3; 7 positions agree with TRBD2. The CDR3 length is 15 residues. With 1 base clipped from V and 2 bases from J, the junction kept 4 bases outside the gene matches. Per germline, CDR1 SGDLS and CDR2 YYNGEE. The full variable domain, with the rest looked up from reference TRBV9 and TRBJ2-3, is DSGVTQTPKHLITATGQRVTLRCSPRSGDLSVYWYQQSLDQGLQFLIQYYNGEERAKGNILERFSAQQFPDLHSELNLSSLELGDSALYFCASSVLAALTDTQYFGPGTRLTVL.